This is a list of T cell receptor beta chains from one sample in a study of blood T cell repertoires in COVID-19. Clones were sequenced by immunoSEQ multiplex PCR, and TCRdb holds only the in-frame ones, with some missing. Seen here are approximately 100,000 clones, 91% observed once, and the top ten hold around 16%. Sequencing used peripheral blood. The receptor source for this set is a man aged 50 to 59 with acute or convalescent COVID-19. The CDR3 runs from the conserved cysteine through the conserved F or W. Each record gives: J gene, V gene, clone size, CDR3 protein. Expanded clones get a size class; other rows say once, few or many, or leave the size out.

>TRBJ2-7|TRBV9|-
CASSAGLAGNYYEQYF
>TRBJ1-5|TRBV27|-
CASSSIRGLQPQHF
>TRBJ2-3|TRBV10-1|once
CASSESGGSRRQYF
>TRBJ2-7|TRBV4-1|-
CASSQDGVAGSYEQYF
>TRBJ1-3|TRBV2|-
CASRIDIAGNTIYF
>TRBJ2-7|TRBV6-5|-
CASSDRTGQTYEQYF
>TRBJ2-7|TRBV6-5|-
CASAKGGWGVEQYF
>TRBJ2-6|TRBV7-9|-
CAARRGGANVLTF
>TRBJ2-7|TRBV5-1|-
CASSLGQGLGEQYF
>TRBJ2-7|TRBV7-2|-
CASSIGGFHEQYF
>TRBJ2-7|TRBV11-2|-
CASSRGQGYEQYF
>TRBJ2-1|TRBV5-4|-
CASSLSLAGSYNEQFF
>TRBJ1-1|TRBV11-2|-
CASSFSEGNTEAFF
>TRBJ2-2|TRBV5-6|-
CASSWRGKGQSNTGELFF
>TRBJ1-4|TRBV2|-
CASSVRTGGNEKLFF
>TRBJ1-5|TRBV2|-
CASQFGSNQPQHF
>TRBJ2-1|TRBV14|-
CASSPAGQGVYNEQFF
>TRBJ1-1|TRBV12-3/TRBV12-4|-
CASSLDMGIEAFF
>TRBJ2-1|TRBV27|-
CASSSPMTGSNEQFF
>TRBJ2-5|TRBV19|-
CASRGQSQETQYF
>TRBJ1-4|TRBV4-1|-
CASSQEAGGLPNEKLFF
>TRBJ1-2|TRBV4-3|-
CASSLEGQGHQYGYTF
>TRBJ1-5|TRBV19|-
CASSPRDRVEQPQHF
>TRBJ1-1|TRBV2|-
CASSEMRSRPEAFF
>TRBJ2-1|TRBV6-4|once
CASSEQGGNNEQFF
>TRBJ2-1|TRBV5-1|-
CASSLGTSGGADEQFF
>TRBJ1-5|TRBV19|-
CAGGQGRVGQPQHF
>TRBJ1-5|TRBV7-8|-
CASSLAGFNQPQHF
>TRBJ2-1|TRBV27|-
CASSLVAGASSYNEQFF
>TRBJ2-7|TRBV5-1|-
CASSLAGTANDEQYF
>TRBJ2-1|TRBV7-6|-
CASSFPGTGLENEQFF
>TRBJ1-5|TRBV24-1|-
CATSVGGASQPQHF